The source of this T cell receptor beta chain is a study of breast tumors, draining lymph nodes, adjacent tissues. Study-level results: The data were judged consistent with most tumor T cells coming from lymph node and expanding in tumor. Tumor repertoires ranked between lymph nodes and nontumor tissue in diversity, with V and J gene preferences. Tumor T cell lymph node origin was a supported hypothesis, not proven.

TCRdb re-called the multiplex PCR reads through MiXCR, storing one row per CDR3 protein. Of about 94,000 distinct CDR3 sequences in the sample, 25% to 35% were seen once. The lymph nodes were axillary draining lymph nodes from breast cancer patients. The table lists this clonotype with a few counts. No antigen is known for it. Germline V gene data show CDR1 as SGHKS and CDR2 as YYEKEE (reference sequence). This CDR3 comprises 12 residues. Trimming pared 2 bases from V and 6 bases from J, leaving 8 bases between. The sequence came from a female donor with breast cancer. Some clones in this sample may be carry-over from other donors' samples. J is TRBJ1-1 and V is TRBV5-5, with D maybe TRBD1 (5 bases). The sequencing sample was made of axillary lymph node tissue. In DNA, the CDR3 is TGTGCCAGCAGCTTCAGGGTTTCTGAAGCTTTCTTT. This codes for CASSFRVSEAFF.